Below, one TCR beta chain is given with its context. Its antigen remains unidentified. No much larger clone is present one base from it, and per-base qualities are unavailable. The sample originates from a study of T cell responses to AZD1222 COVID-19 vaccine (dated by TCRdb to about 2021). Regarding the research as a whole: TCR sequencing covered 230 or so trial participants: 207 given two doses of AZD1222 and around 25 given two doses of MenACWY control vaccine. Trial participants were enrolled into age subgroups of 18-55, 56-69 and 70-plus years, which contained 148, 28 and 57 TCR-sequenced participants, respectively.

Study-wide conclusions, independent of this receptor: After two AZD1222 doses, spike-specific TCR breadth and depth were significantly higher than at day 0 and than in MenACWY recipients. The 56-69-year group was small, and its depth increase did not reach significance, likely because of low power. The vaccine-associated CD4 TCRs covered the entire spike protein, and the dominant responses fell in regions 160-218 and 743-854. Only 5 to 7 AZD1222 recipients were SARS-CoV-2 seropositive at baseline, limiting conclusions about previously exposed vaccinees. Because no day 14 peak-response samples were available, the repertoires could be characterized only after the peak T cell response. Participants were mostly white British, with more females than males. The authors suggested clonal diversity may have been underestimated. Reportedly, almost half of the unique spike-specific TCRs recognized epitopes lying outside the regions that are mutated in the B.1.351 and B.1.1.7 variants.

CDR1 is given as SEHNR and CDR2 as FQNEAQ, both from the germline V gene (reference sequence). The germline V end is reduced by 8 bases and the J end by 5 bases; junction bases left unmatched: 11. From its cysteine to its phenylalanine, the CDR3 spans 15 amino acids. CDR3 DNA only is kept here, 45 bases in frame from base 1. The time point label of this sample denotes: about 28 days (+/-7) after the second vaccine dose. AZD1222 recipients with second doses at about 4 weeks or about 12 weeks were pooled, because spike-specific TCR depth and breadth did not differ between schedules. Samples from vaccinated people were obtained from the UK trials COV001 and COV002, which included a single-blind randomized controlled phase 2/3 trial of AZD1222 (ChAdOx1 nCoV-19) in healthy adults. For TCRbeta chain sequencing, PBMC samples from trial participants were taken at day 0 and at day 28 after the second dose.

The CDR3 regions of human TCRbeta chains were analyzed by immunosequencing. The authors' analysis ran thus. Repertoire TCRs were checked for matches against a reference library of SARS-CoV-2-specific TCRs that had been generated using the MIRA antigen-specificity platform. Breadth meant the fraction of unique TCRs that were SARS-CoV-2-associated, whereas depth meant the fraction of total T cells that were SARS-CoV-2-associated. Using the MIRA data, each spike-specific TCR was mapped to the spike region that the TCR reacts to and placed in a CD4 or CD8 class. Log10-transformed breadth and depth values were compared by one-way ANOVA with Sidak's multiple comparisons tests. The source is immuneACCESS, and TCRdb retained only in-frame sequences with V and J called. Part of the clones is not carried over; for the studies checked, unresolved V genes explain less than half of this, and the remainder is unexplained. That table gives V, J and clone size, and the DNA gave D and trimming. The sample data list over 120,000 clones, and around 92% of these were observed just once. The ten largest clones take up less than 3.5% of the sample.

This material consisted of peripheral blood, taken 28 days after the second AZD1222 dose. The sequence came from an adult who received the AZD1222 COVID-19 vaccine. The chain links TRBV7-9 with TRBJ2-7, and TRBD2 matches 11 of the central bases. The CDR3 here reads CASSLTSGRRDEQYF. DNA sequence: TGTGCCAGCTCCCTCACTAGCGGGAGAAGGGACGAGCAGTACTTC.